These 32 T cell receptor beta chains were all obtained from the same sample, sequenced in a study of molecular identifiers for immune sequencing clone quantification. A single record per CDR3 protein comes from TCRdb applying MiXCR to the PCR reads. The sample consists of hundreds of thousands of distinct CDR3 sequences, around 25% of them appearing once. Material: naive CD8+ T cells from blood, with Jurkat cell RNA spiked in. As to subset: FACS-sorted CD8+CD4-CCR7+CD45RA+ naive T cells. The origin of the receptors is a human donor in good health. Some libraries in this study had Jurkat cell RNA spiked in.

Details on this clonotype: The CDR3 does not close with the conserved phenylalanine or tryptophan, likely indicating a read error. The J gene is TRBJ1-1, the V gene TRBV9; D is perhaps TRBD1 (5 bases). CDR1 is SGDLS and CDR2 is YYNGEE in the germline V gene. Trimming took off 0 bases at V and 4 bases at J, with 13 bases between the two ends. This CDR3 has 15 amino acids. The CDR3: CASSVGGGPTTEAFL. The CDR3 nucleotides are TGTGCCAGCAGCGTAGGGGGGGGTCCGACCACTGAAGCTTTCTTG.

The sample holds many counts of this clonotype. The chain combines TRBV28 with TRBJ2-7, with TRBD2 as a possible D gene (5 bases). The V gene's germline CDR1 is MDHEN and CDR2 SYDVKM. Trimming removed 6 bases at V and 3 bases at J, with 12 bases between. The CDR3 has 13 residues. This CDR3 reads CASSLGLLYEQYF. The CDR3 bases are TGTGCCAGCAGCCTAGGACTCCTCTACGAGCAGTACTTC. Using reference TRBV28 and TRBJ2-7 for the parts outside the CDR3, the full variable domain is DVKVTQSSRYLVKRTGEKVFLECVQDMDHENMFWYRQDPGLGLRLIYFSYDVKMKEKGDIPEGYSVSREKKERFSLILESASTNQTSMYLCASSLGLLYEQYFGPGTRLTVT.

This clonotype was found many times. The genes are TRBV19 and TRBJ1-6, with TRBD1 matching 9 bases. This CDR3 is 19 amino acids long. Germline V gives CDR1 LNHDA, CDR2 SQIVND (reference sequence). J lost 3 bases, V lost 2 bases, and 11 bases had no gene match. The CDR3 region has the DNA TGTGCCAGTAGTATAATAGCCGCGACAGGGGGAATCTATAATTCACCCCTCCACTTT. Its protein is CASSIIAATGGIYNSPLHF.

This sequence joins TRBV2 and TRBJ1-4, with D hard to call. This CDR3 contains 15 residues. Germline assignment: CDR1 SNHLY and CDR2 FYNNEI. V gave up 8 bases and J gave up 4 bases, with 17 bases separating them. The CDR3 region is CASLLGGMINEKLFF. CDR3 nucleotide sequence: TGTGCCAGCCTTCTGGGCGGGATGATTAATGAAAAACTGTTTTTT.

As concerns this clonotype: A much larger clone is a single base away; this may be a read error. The genes are TRBV29-1 and TRBJ1-5; D gene uncertain. Germline V gene data show CDR1 as SQVTM and CDR2 as ANQGSEA. With 4 bases removed from V and 3 bases from J, the gap between germline ends came to 10 bases. The CDR3 runs to 13 residues. This CDR3 reads CSVAPDLNQPQHF. For the CDR3, the DNA is TGCAGCGTTGCCCCGGACCTCAATCAGCCCCAGCATTTT.

The chain recombines TRBV30 with TRBJ2-1, with TRBD1 as a possible D gene (6 bases). The J call may be incorrect, as the DNA end agrees better with TRBJ2-7. The CDR3 extends over 13 amino acids. Germline assignment: CDR1 GTSNPN and CDR2 SVGIG (reference sequence). CDR3 bases: TGTGCCGGAGAAGGGACACCCTACAATGAGCAGTACTTC. Encoded protein: CAGEGTPYNEQYF.

This clonotype has ten or more counts. The chain carries TRBV12-5 and TRBJ2-4, with 8 bases that match TRBD1. This CDR3 has 16 residues. Germline CDR1 and CDR2: LGHNT and FRNRAP. The J segment lost 0 bases and the V segment lost 6 bases, leaving 7 bases of the junction unmatched. The CDR3 sequence is CASGPTTGVAKNIQYF. As DNA, the CDR3 is TGTGCTAGTGGCCCCACGACAGGGGTAGCCAAAAACATTCAGTACTTC.

This clonotype was picked up one time. It may be a read error: a sequence one base away is much more abundant. The rearrangement links TRBV14 to TRBJ2-3, with 7 bases identical to TRBD2. The V and J ends lost 3 bases and 3 bases, in that order; junction bases with no gene match: 6. The germline gives CDR1 SGHDN, CDR2 FVKESK. The CDR3 runs 15 residues. CDR3 sequence reads: CASSQKMGGTDTQYF. In DNA, the CDR3 is TGTGCCAGCAGCCAGAAGATGGGAGGGACAGATACGCAGTATTTT.

This clonotype was seen at least ten times. The genes are TRBV28 and TRBJ2-3; D possibly corresponds to TRBD2 (6 bases). From germline, CDR1 is MDHEN and CDR2 SYDVKM. The V and J ends lost 3 bases and 4 bases respectively, with 17 bases between them. The CDR3 covers 16 residues. The CDR3 sequence: CASSFGAGNSPDTQYF. The CDR3 DNA follows: TGTGCCAGCAGTTTTGGCGCGGGAAATTCTCCAGATACGCAGTATTTT.

This clonotype was seen ten or more times. The V gene is TRBV27, the J gene TRBJ2-7; 8 bases agree with TRBD1. From germline, CDR1 is MNHEY and CDR2 SMNVEV (reference sequence). The CDR3 is 15 amino acids. The V segment lost 6 bases and the J segment 4 bases; nucleotides outside the gene matches: 11. CDR3 coding DNA: TGTGCCAGCAGGTTACTTCAGGGGGCTCTTTACGAGCAGTACTTC. It yields the protein CASRLLQGALYEQYF.

This clonotype was counted ten times or more. The chain carries TRBV4-3 and TRBJ2-3, with D perhaps matching TRBD1 or TRBD2 (5 bases each). CDR3 length: 15 residues. Between the trimmed V and J ends, which lost 0 bases and 4 bases, there was a span of 11 bases. Germline V CDR1 and CDR2: LGHNA, YSLEER. DNA for the CDR3: TGCGCCAGCAGCCAAGAGGGGGTTGGGGCAGATACGCAGTATTTT. This sequence encodes CASSQEGVGADTQYF.

Only a few counts were recorded for this clonotype. Just one base apart from a much larger clone, this may be a read error. The chain recombines TRBV7-2 with TRBJ2-1; the D gene could be TRBD1 or TRBD2 (5 bases each). Germline values: CDR1 SGHTA, CDR2 FQGNSA. The CDR3 has 13 residues. V was clipped by 7 bases and J by 9 bases, with 16 bases between them. The CDR3 DNA reads TGTGCCAGCACCCGAGGGGCGAGGGGTGAGCAGTTCTTC. Amino acids: CASTRGARGEQFF.

This clonotype was seen more than once but under ten times. Given a much more abundant clone one base away, this may be a read error. This likely comes from a read error, as the CDR3 has no conserved phenylalanine or tryptophan at its end. The DNA is omitted, as the CDR3 cannot be located on it reliably, and the CDR3 follows TCRdb's listing. The chain uses TRBV7-9 and TRBJ2-7; no check of the table's D call, TRBD1, against the DNA was made. 11 amino acids form the CDR3, both terminal residues included. Looked up from germline, CDR1 is SEHNR and CDR2 is FQNEAQ (reference sequence). The chain's CDR3 is CASSLVGQTYL.

This clonotype was counted between two and nine times. The chain recombines TRBV30 with TRBJ2-5; 11 positions match TRBD2. The CDR3 extends over 14 amino acids. Germline CDR1 reads GTSNPN; CDR2 reads SVGIG (reference sequence). Losses at the gene ends were 2 bases for V and 7 bases for J; bases not matched to a gene: 6. The CDR3 loop reads CAWSLLAGEGTQYF. Written as DNA, the CDR3 is TGTGCCTGGAGTCTACTAGCGGGAGAGGGGACCCAGTACTTC.

A few counts support this clonotype. V and J are TRBV5-5 and TRBJ2-7; D call uncertain. The CDR3 sequence is 14 residues long. CDR1 SGHKS and CDR2 YYEKEE come from the germline V gene (reference sequence). Between the trimmed V and J ends, which lost 2 bases and 2 bases, there was a span of 11 bases. This CDR3 reads CASSLDWETYEQYF. CDR3 DNA: TGTGCCAGCAGCTTAGACTGGGAAACCTACGAGCAGTACTTC.

Only a few counts were recorded for this clonotype. The V and J genes are TRBV27 and TRBJ2-7, with D maybe TRBD1 (6 bases). The germline V gene has CDR1 MNHEY and CDR2 SMNVEV (reference sequence). The CDR3 covers 14 residues. The V end lost 3 bases, the J end lost 2 bases, and 11 bases lay between the germline ends. CDR3 nucleotides: TGTGCCAGCAGTTTTTGGGACAAACCCTACGAGCAGTACTTC. Protein: CASSFWDKPYEQYF.

This clonotype was seen only a few times. The chain employs TRBV4-1 and TRBJ1-6; 9 bases are shared with TRBD1. J gave up 13 bases and V 1 base, and 8 bases lay outside the gene matches. CDR3 length: 15 residues. The germline V gene has CDR1 MGHRA and CDR2 YSYEKL. The CDR3 is CASSQVGGQGRPLHF. Written as DNA, the CDR3 is TGCGCCAGCAGCCAAGTAGGAGGACAGGGGAGGCCCCTCCACTTT.

Concerning this clonotype itself: This could be a read error, since a much larger clone is one nucleotide away. CDR3 sequence: CASRRGTGEMNTEALF. DNA of the CDR3: TGCGCCAGCAGACGAGGGACAGGGGAAATGAACACTGAAGCTCTCTTT. V usage is TRBV5-1 and J usage is TRBJ1-1, with TRBD1 identical over 10 bases. The CDR3 contains 16 residues. Germline V lookup: CDR1 SGHRS, CDR2 YFSETQ.

This clonotype was counted at least ten times. The V and J genes are TRBV5-4 and TRBJ1-1; no reliable D call. Germline CDR1 reads SGHNT; CDR2 reads YYREEE (reference sequence). Trimming pared 6 bases from V and 3 bases from J, leaving 6 bases between. The CDR3 sequence is 11 residues long. The CDR3 region is CASIADTEAFF. CDR3 DNA sequence: TGTGCCAGCATCGCGGACACTGAAGCTTTCTTT.

This clonotype was detected a few times. Given a much more abundant clone one base away, this may be a read error. The rearrangement links TRBV7-2 to TRBJ1-1; D is unclear. Germline V lookup: CDR1 SGHTA, CDR2 FQGNSA. Trimming removed 4 bases at V and 8 bases at J, with 11 bases between. CDR3 length: 12 amino acids. DNA for the CDR3: TGTGCCAGCAGCTGTAGACACTCAGAAGCTTTCTTT. Translated, it gives CASSCRHSEAFF.

On this clonotype: A much more abundant neighbour one base away suggests this may be a read error. Since the CDR3 does not end with the conserved phenylalanine or tryptophan, this likely comes from a read error. V gene TRBV4-1 combines with J gene TRBJ2-5; possibly TRBD1 for D (6 bases). Germline CDR1 MGHRA, CDR2 YSYEKL. The V end was cut by 4 bases, the J end by 1 base, with 28 bases between. There are 20 residues in the CDR3. The CDR3 is CASSPHRQYSPRGVQETQYS. The CDR3 DNA reads TGCGCCAGCAGCCCGCACCGACAGTATTCCCCCAGGGGAGTCCAAGAGACCCAGTACTCC.

This clonotype was detected a few times. J is TRBJ1-4 and V is TRBV20-1; tentatively, D is TRBD1 (5 bases). CDR1 is DFQATT, CDR2 SNEGSKA, per germline (reference sequence). The V end was cut by 3 bases, the J end by 0 bases, with 11 bases between. CDR3 size: 15 residues. The CDR3 sequence is CSARSRQTTNEKLFF. CDR3 DNA: TGCAGTGCTAGGAGTAGACAGACAACTAATGAAAAACTGTTTTTT.

The sample holds a few counts of this clonotype. CDR3: CASSPLGLQGPDSSEQYF. The CDR3 DNA is TGTGCCAGCAGCCCTCTGGGCTTACAGGGGCCCGATTCTAGCGAGCAGTACTTC. This chain uses TRBV14 with TRBJ2-7; 7 nucleotides agree with TRBD1. Germline V lookup: CDR1 SGHDN, CDR2 FVKESK. CDR3 length equals 18 residues. J lost 6 bases, V lost 4 bases, and 21 bases had no gene match. The entire variable domain, with the rest obtained from reference TRBV14 and TRBJ2-7, is as follows: EAGVTQFPSHSVIEKGQTVTLRCDPISGHDNLYWYRRVMGKEIKFLLHFVKESKQDESGMPNNRFLAERTGGTYSTLKVQPAELEDSGVYFCASSPLGLQGPDSSEQYFGPGTRLTVT.

This clonotype came up a few times. J is TRBJ2-1 and V is TRBV4-3, with D uncertain. V shed 2 bases and J shed 0 bases, with 14 bases lying between them. Germline V gene data show CDR1 as LGHNA and CDR2 as YSLEER. The CDR3 length is 17 residues. CDR3 protein: CASSQFAVLSSYNEQFF. DNA of the CDR3: TGCGCCAGCAGCCAATTCGCGGTCTTAAGCTCCTACAATGAGCAGTTCTTC.

This clonotype occurred many times. V and J are TRBV4-3 and TRBJ2-3; D is ambiguous. The CDR3 length is 12 residues. Germline V gives CDR1 LGHNA, CDR2 YSLEER. Trimming shortened V by 0 bases and J by 6 bases, and 4 bases separated the two germline ends. The CDR3 loop reads CASSQDFDTQYF. The DNA of the CDR3 is TGCGCCAGCAGCCAAGATTTTGATACGCAGTATTTT.

This clonotype was observed many times. The gene calls are TRBV5-6 and TRBJ1-3; D gene ambiguous. The CDR3 totals 15 residues. The V gene lost 6 bases and the J gene lost 0 bases, with 13 bases spanning the gap. CDR1 is SGHDT, CDR2 YYEEEE, per germline. The CDR3 sequence is CASNSAGSSGNTIYF. For the CDR3, the DNA is TGTGCCAGCAACTCCGCGGGCAGCTCTGGAAACACCATATATTTT.

This chain links TRBV12-3 or TRBV12-4 with TRBJ1-1; a weak D match, TRBD1 (6 bases). The CDR3 has 14 amino acids. V was shortened by 5 bases and J by 2 bases, with 12 bases between the two germline ends. Written as DNA, the CDR3 is TGTGCCAGCAGTGCCCACAGGGAAAACACTGAAGCTTTCTTT. Protein sequence: CASSAHRENTEAFF.

This clonotype has a handful of counts. The chain recombines TRBV11-2 with TRBJ2-5; 9 bases match TRBD2. This CDR3 is built from 16 residues. Germline V gene sequence: CDR1 SGHAT, CDR2 FQNNGV. J was trimmed by 5 bases and V by 5 bases; bases with no gene match: 12. As DNA, the CDR3 is TGTGCCAGCAGCCCCTGGATAGCGGGGGTCCAGGAGACCCAGTACTTC. Protein product: CASSPWIAGVQETQYF.

The J gene is TRBJ2-1, the V gene TRBV15, with D perhaps TRBD2 (6 bases). The CDR3 runs to 14 residues. Germline CDR1 is LNHNV and CDR2 is YYDKDF (reference sequence). V was pared by 0 bases and J by 9 bases, with 12 bases between. As DNA, the CDR3 is TGTGCCACCAGCAGAGATAACGAGGGAGGTGAGCAGTTCTTC. This translates into CATSRDNEGGEQFF.

The V call is TRBV19, the J call TRBJ1-1; D is unresolved. The CDR3 is 13 residues long. Germline CDR1 reads LNHDA; CDR2 reads SQIVND (reference sequence). V gave up 0 bases and J gave up 4 bases, with 6 bases separating them. The CDR3 spells CASSIDFGTEAFF. The DNA of the CDR3 is TGTGCCAGTAGTATAGATTTCGGCACTGAAGCTTTCTTT.

The chain carries TRBV6-2 or TRBV6-3 and TRBJ2-1, with 10 positions matching TRBD2. V dropped 4 bases and J dropped 6; count of bases not matched to a gene: 6. Germline assignment: CDR1 MNHEY and CDR2 SVGEGT. The CDR3 extends over 15 amino acids. The CDR3 DNA sequence: TGTGCCAGCAGTTTACTAGCGGGGACCCCCAATGAGCAGTTCTTC. The encoded protein is CASSLLAGTPNEQFF.

This clonotype was recorded many times. The CDR3 sequence: CASKQRGTNTEAFF. In DNA form, the CDR3 reads TGTGCCAGCAAACAAAGGGGGACGAACACTGAAGCTTTCTTT. This sequence joins TRBV6-2 or TRBV6-3 and TRBJ1-1; TRBD1 is a possible D gene (6 bases). The CDR3 is made up of 14 amino acids. V shed 7 bases and J shed 1 base, with 13 bases lying between them. Germline CDR1 is MNHEY and CDR2 is SVGEGT.